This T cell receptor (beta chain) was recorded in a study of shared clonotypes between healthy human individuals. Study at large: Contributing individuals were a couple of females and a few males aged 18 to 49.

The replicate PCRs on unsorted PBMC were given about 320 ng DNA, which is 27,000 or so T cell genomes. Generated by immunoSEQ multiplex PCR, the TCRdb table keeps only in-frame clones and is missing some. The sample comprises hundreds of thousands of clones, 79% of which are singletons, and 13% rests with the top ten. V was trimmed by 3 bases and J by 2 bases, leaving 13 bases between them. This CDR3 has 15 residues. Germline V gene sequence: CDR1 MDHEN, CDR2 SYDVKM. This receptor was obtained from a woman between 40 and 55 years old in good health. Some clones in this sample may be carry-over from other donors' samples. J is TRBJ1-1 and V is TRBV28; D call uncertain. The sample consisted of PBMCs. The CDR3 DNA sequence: TGTGCCAGCAGTTTTTTGTCTCGGGCAAACACTGAAGCTTTCTTT. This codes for CASSFLSRANTEAFF.